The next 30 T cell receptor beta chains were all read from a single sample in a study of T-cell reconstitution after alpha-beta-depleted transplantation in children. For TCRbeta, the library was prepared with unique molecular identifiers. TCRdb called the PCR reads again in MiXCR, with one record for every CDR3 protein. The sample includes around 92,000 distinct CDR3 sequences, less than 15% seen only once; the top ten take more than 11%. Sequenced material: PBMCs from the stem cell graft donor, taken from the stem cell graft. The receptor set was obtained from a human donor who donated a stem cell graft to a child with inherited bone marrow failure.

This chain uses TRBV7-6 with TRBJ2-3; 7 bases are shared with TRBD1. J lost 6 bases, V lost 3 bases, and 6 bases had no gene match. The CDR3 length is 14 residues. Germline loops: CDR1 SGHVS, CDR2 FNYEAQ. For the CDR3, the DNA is TGTGCCAGCAGCTTCGACAGGGCGGCCGATACGCAGTATTTT. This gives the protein CASSFDRAADTQYF. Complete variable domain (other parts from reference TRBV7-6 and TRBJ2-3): GAGVSQSPRYKVTKRGQDVALRCDPISGHVSLYWYRQALGQGPEFLTYFNYEAQQDKSGLPNDRFSAERPEGSISTLTIQRTEQRDSAMYRCASSFDRAADTQYFGPGTRLTVL.

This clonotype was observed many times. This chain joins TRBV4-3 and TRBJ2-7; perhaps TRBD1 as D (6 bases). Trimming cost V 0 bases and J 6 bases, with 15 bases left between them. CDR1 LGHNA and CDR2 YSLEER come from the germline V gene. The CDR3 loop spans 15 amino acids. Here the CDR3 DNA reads TGCGCCAGCAGCCAAGATTGGGGACAACTTACCGAGCAGTACTTC. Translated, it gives CASSQDWGQLTEQYF.

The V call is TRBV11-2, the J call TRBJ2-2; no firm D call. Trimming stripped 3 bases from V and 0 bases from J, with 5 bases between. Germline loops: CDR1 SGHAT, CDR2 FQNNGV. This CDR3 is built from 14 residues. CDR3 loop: CASSFGPNTGELFF. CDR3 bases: TGTGCCAGCAGCTTCGGCCCGAACACCGGGGAGCTGTTTTTT.

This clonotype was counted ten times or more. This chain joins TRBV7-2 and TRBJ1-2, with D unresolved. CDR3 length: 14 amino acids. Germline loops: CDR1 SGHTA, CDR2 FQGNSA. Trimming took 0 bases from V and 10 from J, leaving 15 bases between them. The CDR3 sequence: CASSLALTVSDYTF. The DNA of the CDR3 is TGTGCCAGCAGCTTAGCGCTAACAGTGAGCGACTACACCTTC.

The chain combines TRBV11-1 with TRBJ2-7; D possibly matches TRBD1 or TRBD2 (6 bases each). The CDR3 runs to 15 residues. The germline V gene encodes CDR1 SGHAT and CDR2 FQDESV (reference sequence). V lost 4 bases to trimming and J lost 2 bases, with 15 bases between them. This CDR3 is CASSSPPGGTYEQYF. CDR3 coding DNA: TGTGCCAGCAGCTCCCCACCCGGGGGCACCTACGAGCAGTACTTC.

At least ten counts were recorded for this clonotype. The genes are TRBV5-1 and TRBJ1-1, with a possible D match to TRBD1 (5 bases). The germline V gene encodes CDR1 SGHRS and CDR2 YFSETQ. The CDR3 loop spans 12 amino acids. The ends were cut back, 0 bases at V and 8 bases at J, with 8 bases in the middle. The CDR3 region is CASSLEGSEAFF. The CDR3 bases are TGCGCCAGCAGCTTGGAGGGGTCAGAAGCTTTCTTT.

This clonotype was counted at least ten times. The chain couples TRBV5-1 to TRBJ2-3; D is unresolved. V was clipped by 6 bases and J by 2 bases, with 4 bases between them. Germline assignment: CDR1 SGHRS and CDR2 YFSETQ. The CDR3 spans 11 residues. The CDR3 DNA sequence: TGCGCCAGCACGGACACAGATACGCAGTATTTT. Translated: CASTDTDTQYF.

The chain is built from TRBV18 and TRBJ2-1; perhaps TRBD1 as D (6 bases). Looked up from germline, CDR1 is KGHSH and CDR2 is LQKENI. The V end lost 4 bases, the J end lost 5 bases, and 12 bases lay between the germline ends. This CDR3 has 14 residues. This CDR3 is CASSLGTNDNEQFF. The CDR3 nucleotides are TGTGCCAGCTCACTCGGGACAAACGACAATGAGCAGTTCTTC.

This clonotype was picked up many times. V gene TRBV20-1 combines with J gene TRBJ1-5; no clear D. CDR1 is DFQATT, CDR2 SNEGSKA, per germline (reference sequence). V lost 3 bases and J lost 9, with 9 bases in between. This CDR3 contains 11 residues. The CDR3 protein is CSASGRGPQHF. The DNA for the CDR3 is TGCAGTGCTAGCGGCCGGGGGCCCCAGCATTTT.

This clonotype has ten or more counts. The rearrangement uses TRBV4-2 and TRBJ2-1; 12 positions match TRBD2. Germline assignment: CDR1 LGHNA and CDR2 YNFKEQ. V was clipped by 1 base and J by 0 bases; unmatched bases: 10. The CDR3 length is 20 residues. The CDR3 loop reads CASSQGGGTSGFSSYNEQFF. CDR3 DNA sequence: TGTGCCAGCAGCCAAGGGGGAGGGACTAGCGGGTTTAGCTCCTACAATGAGCAGTTCTTC.

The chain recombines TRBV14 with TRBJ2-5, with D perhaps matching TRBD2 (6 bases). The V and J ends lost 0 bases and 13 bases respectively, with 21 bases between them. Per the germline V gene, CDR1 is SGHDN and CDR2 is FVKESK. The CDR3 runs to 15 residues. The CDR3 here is CASSQDAGRGVPLYF. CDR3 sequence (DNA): TGTGCCAGCAGCCAAGACGCAGGGCGCGGGGTGCCGCTGTACTTC.

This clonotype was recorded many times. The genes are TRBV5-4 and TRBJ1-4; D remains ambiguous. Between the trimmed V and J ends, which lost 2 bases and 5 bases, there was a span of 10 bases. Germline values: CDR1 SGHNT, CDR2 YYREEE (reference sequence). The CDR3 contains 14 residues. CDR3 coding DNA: TGTGCCAGCAGCTTCGGTAGAGAGAATGAAAAACTGTTTTTT. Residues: CASSFGRENEKLFF.

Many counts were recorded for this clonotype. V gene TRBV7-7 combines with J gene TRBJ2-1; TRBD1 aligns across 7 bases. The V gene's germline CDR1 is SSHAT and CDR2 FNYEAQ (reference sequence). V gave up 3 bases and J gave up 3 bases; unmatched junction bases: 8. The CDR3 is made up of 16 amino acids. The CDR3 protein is CASSLDRRRVYNEQFF. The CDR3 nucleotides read TGTGCCAGCAGCTTGGACAGGAGAAGGGTCTACAATGAGCAGTTCTTC.

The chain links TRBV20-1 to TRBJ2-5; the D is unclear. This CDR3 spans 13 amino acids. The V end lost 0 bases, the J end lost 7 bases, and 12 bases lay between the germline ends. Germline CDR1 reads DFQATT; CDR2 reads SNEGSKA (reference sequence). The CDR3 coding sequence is TGCAGTGCTAGAGAGGGCGGCGCCGGGACCCAGTACTTC. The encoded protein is CSAREGGAGTQYF.

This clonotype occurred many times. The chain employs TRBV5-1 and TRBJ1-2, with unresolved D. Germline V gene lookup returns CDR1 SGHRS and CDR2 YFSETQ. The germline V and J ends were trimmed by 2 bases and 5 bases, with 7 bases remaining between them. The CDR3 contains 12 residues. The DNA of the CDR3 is TGCGCCAGCAGCTTATGGTCTTATGGCTACACCTTC. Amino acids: CASSLWSYGYTF.

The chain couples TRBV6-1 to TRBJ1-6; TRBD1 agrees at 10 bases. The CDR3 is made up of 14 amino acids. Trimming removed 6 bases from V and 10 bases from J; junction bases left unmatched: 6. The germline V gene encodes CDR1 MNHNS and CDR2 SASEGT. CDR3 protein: CASRWDRGVSPLHF. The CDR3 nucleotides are TGTGCCAGCAGATGGGACAGGGGAGTGTCACCCCTCCACTTT.

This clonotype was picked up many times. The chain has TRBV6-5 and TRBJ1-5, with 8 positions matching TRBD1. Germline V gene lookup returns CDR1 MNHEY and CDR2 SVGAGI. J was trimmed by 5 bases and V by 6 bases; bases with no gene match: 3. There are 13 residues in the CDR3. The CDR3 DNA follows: TGTGCCAGCAGAACGACAGGGGATCAGCCCCAGCATTTT. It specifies CASRTTGDQPQHF.

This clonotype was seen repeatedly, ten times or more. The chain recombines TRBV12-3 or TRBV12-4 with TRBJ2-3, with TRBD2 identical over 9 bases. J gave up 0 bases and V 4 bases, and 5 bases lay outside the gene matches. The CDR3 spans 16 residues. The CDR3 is CASSSLAGLSTDTQYF. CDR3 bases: TGTGCCAGCAGTTCCCTAGCGGGACTTAGCACAGATACGCAGTATTTT.

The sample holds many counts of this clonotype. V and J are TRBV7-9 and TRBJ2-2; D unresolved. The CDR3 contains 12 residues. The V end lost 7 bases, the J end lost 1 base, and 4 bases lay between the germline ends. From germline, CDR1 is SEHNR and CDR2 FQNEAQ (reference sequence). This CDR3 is CASIWNTGELFF. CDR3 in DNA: TGTGCCAGCATCTGGAACACCGGGGAGCTGTTTTTT.

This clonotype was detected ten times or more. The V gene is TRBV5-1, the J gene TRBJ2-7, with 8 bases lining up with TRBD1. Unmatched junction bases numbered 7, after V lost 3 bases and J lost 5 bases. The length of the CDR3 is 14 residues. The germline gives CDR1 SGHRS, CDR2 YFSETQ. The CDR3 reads CASSWGQAHDEQYF. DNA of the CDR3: TGCGCCAGCAGCTGGGGACAGGCCCATGACGAGCAGTACTTC.

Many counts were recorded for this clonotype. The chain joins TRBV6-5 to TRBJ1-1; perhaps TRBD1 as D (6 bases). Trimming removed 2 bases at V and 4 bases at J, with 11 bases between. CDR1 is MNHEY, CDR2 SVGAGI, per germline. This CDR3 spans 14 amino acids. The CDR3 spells CASSYGTGSTEAFF. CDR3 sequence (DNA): TGTGCCAGCAGTTACGGAACAGGGAGCACTGAAGCTTTCTTT.

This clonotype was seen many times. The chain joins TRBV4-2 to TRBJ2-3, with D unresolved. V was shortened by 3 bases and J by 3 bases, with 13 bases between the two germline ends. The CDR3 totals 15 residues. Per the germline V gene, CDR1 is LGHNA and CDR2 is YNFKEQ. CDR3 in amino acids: CASSHGRVGTDTQYF. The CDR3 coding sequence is TGTGCCAGCAGCCACGGCCGAGTAGGGACAGATACGCAGTATTTT.

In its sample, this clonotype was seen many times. The CDR3 sequence: CASSRLAGGSEQFF. DNA of the CDR3: TGTGCCAGCAGTCGACTAGCGGGCGGGAGTGAGCAGTTCTTC. This chain joins TRBV2 and TRBJ2-1, with 10 bases matching TRBD2. CDR3 length equals 14 residues. Looked up from germline, CDR1 is SNHLY and CDR2 is FYNNEI. With V trimmed by 5 bases and J by 9 bases, 7 bases remained unmatched.

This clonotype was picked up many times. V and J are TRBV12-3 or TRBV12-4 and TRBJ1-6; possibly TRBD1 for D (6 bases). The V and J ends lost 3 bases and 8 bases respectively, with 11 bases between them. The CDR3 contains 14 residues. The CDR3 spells CASSFTRGDSPLHF. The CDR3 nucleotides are TGTGCCAGCAGTTTCACAAGGGGGGATTCACCCCTCCACTTT.

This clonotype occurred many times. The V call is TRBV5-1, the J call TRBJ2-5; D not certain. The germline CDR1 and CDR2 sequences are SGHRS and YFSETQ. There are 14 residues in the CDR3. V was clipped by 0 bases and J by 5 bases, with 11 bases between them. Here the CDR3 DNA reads TGCGCCAGCAGCTTGGACGCCCGATCTGAGACCCAGTACTTC. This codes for CASSLDARSETQYF.

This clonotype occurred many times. The CDR3 here is CASSLAGGSREQYF. CDR3 coding DNA: TGTGCCAGCAGCTTAGCGGGGGGGTCACGCGAGCAGTACTTC. This sequence joins TRBV7-2 and TRBJ2-7, with 7 nucleotides matching TRBD2. Germline CDR1 reads SGHTA; CDR2 reads FQGNSA. CDR3 length equals 14 residues. V lost 0 bases, J lost 6 bases, and 5 bases stayed unmatched.

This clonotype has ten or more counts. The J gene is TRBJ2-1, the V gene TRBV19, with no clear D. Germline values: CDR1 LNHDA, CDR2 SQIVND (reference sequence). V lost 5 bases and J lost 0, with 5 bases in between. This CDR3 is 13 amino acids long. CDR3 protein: CASSPLSYNEQFF. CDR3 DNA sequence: TGTGCCAGTAGTCCCCTCTCCTACAATGAGCAGTTCTTC.

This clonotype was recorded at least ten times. The CDR3 here is CSARLPGANQPQHF. CDR3 sequence (DNA): TGCAGTGCCCGACTCCCGGGGGCAAATCAGCCCCAGCATTTT. The rearrangement uses TRBV20-1 and TRBJ1-5; possible D gene TRBD1, 6 bases. The CDR3 has 14 residues. Germline CDR1 DFQATT, CDR2 SNEGSKA (reference sequence). Trimming cost V 6 bases and J 4 bases, with 16 bases left between them.

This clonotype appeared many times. The CDR3 protein is CASSPTLRDRDILAKNIQYF. The CDR3 region has the DNA TGCGCCAGCAGCCCCACCCTCCGGGACAGGGATATTCTAGCCAAAAACATTCAGTACTTC. The chain combines TRBV4-3 with TRBJ2-4; 9 positions match TRBD1. Looked up from germline, CDR1 is LGHNA and CDR2 is YSLEER. The CDR3 totals 20 residues. Unmatched junction bases numbered 16, after V lost 4 bases and J lost 0 bases.

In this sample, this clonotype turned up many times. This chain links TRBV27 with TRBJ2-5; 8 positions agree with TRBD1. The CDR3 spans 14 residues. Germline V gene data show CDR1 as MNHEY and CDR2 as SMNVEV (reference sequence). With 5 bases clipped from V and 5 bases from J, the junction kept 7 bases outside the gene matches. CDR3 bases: TGTGCCAGCAGTCCGACAGGGGTTGGGGAGACCCAGTACTTC. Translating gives CASSPTGVGETQYF.